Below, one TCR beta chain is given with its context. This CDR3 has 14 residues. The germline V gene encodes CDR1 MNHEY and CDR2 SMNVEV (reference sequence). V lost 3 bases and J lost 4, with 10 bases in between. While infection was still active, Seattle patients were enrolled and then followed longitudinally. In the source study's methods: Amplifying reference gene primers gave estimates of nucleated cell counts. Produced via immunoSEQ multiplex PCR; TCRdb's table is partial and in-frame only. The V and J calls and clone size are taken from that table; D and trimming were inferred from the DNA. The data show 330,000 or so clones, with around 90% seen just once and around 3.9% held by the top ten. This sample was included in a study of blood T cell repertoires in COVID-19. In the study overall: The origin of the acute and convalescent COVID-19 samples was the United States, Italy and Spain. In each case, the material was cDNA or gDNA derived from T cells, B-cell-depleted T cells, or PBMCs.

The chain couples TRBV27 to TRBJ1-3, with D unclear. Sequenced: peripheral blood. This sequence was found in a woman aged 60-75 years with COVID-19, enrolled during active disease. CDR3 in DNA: TGTGCCAGCAGTTTCGGGAGGTACGGAAACACCATATATTTT. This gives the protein CASSFGRYGNTIYF.